A selection of T cell receptor beta chains follows, all from one sample in a study of cytomegalovirus exposure and HLA in healthy donors. Sequencing was performed with immunoSEQ multiplex PCR; in TCRdb, only in-frame clones are kept and a portion is missing. The data contain more than 45,000 clones, 70% to 85% of them singletons. Sequenced material: PBMCs. These receptors originate from a man between 45 and 60 years old in good health and CMV-seronegative. The CDR3 runs from the conserved cysteine through the conserved F or W. Each record gives: D gene, clone size, V gene, J gene, CDR3 protein, CDR3 DNA. The D gene is left open where the match is weak. Some rows mark clone size as missing; the rest say once, few, many or name a class of expanded clone.

-	-	TRBV28	TRBJ2-3	CASSLNTDTQYF	TGTGCCAGCAGCCTAAACACAGATACGCAGTATTTT
-	-	TRBV25-1	TRBJ1-1	CASSEYGVGREAFF	TGTGCCAGCAGTGAATACGGGGTCGGACGCGAAGCTTTCTTT
TRBD1	-	TRBV5-4	TRBJ2-2	CASSSGTGQTGELFF	TGTGCCAGCAGTTCCGGGACAGGGCAAACCGGGGAGCTGTTTTTT
-	few	TRBV7-6	TRBJ2-3	CASSLELSDTQYF	TGTGCCAGCAGCTTGGAGTTATCAGATACGCAGTATTTT
-	-	TRBV29-1	TRBJ1-3	CSVDSGGSGNTIYF	TGCAGCGTTGATTCGGGGGGCTCTGGAAACACCATATATTTT
-	-	TRBV5-1	TRBJ1-2	CASSLATGRDYGYTF	TGCGCCAGCAGCTTGGCGACAGGAAGGGACTATGGCTACACCTTC
-	-	TRBV5-1	TRBJ1-6	CASSLQGTHNSPLHF	TGCGCCAGCAGCTTACAGGGAACCCATAATTCACCCCTCCACTTT
-	-	TRBV7-8	TRBJ2-7	CASSLALGQLYEQYF	TGTGCCAGCAGCTTAGCGCTAGGACAGCTCTACGAGCAGTACTTC
TRBD1	-	TRBV28	TRBJ1-5	CASRAGTGGYSNQPQHF	TGTGCCAGCAGAGCCGGGACAGGTGGGTATAGCAATCAGCCCCAGCATTTT
-	-	TRBV6-5	TRBJ2-7	CASSYSGQGVWYEQYF	TGTGCCAGCAGTTACTCAGGGCAAGGGGTGTGGTACGAGCAGTACTTC
TRBD1	-	TRBV5-1	TRBJ2-5	CASSLGQGARETQYF	TGCGCCAGCAGCTTGGGACAGGGGGCGCGGGAGACCCAGTACTTC
-	-	TRBV4-3	TRBJ1-6	CASSQDLAGSYNSPLHF	TGCGCCAGCAGCCAAGATCTTGCAGGATCCTATAATTCACCCCTCCACTTT
TRBD2	-	TRBV28	TRBJ2-3	CASSPWTSGGVTAPRNTQYF	TGTGCCAGCAGCCCCTGGACTAGCGGGGGGGTCACTGCCCCTCGAAATACGCAGTATTTT
-	-	TRBV5-1	TRBJ2-7	CASSASGQGERYEQYF	TGCGCCAGCAGCGCGTCTGGCCAGGGTGAGAGATACGAGCAGTACTTC